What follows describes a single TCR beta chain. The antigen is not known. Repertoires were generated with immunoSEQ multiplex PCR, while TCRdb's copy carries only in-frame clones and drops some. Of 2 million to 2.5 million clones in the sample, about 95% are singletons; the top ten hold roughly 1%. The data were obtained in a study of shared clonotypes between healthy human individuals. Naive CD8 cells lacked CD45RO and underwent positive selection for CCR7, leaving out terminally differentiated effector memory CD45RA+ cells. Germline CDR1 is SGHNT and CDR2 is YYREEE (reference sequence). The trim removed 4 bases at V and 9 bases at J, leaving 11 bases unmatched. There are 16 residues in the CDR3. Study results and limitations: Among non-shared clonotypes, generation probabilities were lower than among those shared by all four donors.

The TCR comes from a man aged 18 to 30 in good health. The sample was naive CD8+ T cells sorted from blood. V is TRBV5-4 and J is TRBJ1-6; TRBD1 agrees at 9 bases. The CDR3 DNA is TGTGCCAGCAGCCCCTCTGGACAGGGGTACAGTTCACCCCTCCACTTT. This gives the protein CASSPSGQGYSSPLHF.